This T cell receptor (beta chain) was sequenced during a study of identifying expanded T cells in peripheral blood. This clone has only a few counts. Its antigen is undetermined. TCRdb's copy holds only in-frame clones and misses some; the assay was immunoSEQ multiplex PCR. The profile shows some 95,000 clones, over 75% of them singletons. Overall study results and limits: Over two and four weeks, about 16.4 and 19 clones changed, versus around 1.3 between replicates.

Deletions cut 2 bases from V and 0 bases from J, with 5 bases between. The CDR3 extends over 15 amino acids. CDR1 and CDR2 (germline): SEHNR, FQNEAQ (reference sequence). The sequenced sample consisted of blood. This sequence joins TRBV7-9 and TRBJ1-6; D gene ambiguous. The clonotype comes from a person aged 18 to 70 in good health. The CDR3 reads CASSLHASYNSPLHF. The DNA for the CDR3 is TGTGCCAGCAGCTTACACGCCTCCTATAATTCACCCCTCCACTTT.